This TCR beta chain was captured by sequencing in a study of blood T cell repertoires in COVID-19. About the research overall: Sources were T cells, B-cell-depleted T cells, or PBMCs; the material itself was cDNA or gDNA.

Original processing notes: It was from reference gene primer amplification that nucleated cell counts were estimated. TCRdb's table, derived via immunoSEQ multiplex PCR, lists solely in-frame clones and lacks some. The D gene and trimming were derived from the DNA, and the V and J assignments and clone size from that table. The sample consists of about 250,000 clones, around 82% of them appearing once. From germline, CDR1 is SGHTA and CDR2 FQGNSA. The J segment lost 8 bases and the V segment lost 2 bases, leaving 10 bases of the junction unmatched. The CDR3 runs to 15 residues. The sample consisted of peripheral blood. The chain recombines TRBV7-2 with TRBJ1-2; 8 bases line up with TRBD1. This clonotype was sampled from a woman older than 75 with active or convalescent COVID-19. The CDR3 DNA is TGTGCCAGCAGCTTAATGCAGGGGGCGCGGGGCGGCTACACCTTC. Translated: CASSLMQGARGGYTF.